The 5 T cell receptor beta chains listed next were all sequenced from one sample in a study of CD8 T cells in Susac syndrome. Reverse transcription of roughly 0.45 to 1 ug RNA used random hexamers. One entry per CDR3 protein, called by TCRdb with MiXCR from the immunoSEQ multiplex PCR reads. The table records around 300,000 distinct CDR3 sequences, roughly 85% of them present only once. Sequencing input: CD8+ T cells from PBMCs. The receptors stem from a human donor with multiple sclerosis.

CDR3 bases: TGCAGCGTCGGGACAGGGGGCGCCGATGGCTACACCTTC. Its translation is CSVGTGGADGYTF. The chain couples TRBV29-1 to TRBJ1-2; 12 nucleotides align to TRBD1. The CDR3 totals 13 residues. The J segment lost 6 bases and the V segment lost 6 bases, leaving 5 bases of the junction unmatched. Germline CDR1 reads SQVTM; CDR2 reads ANQGSEA.

This chain joins TRBV9 and TRBJ2-7; 11 bases line up with TRBD2. Trimming cost V 0 bases and J 5 bases; bases outside gene matches: 4. The V gene's germline CDR1 is SGDLS and CDR2 YYNGEE. The CDR3 contains 15 residues. The CDR3 protein is CASSVGGLADHEQYF. As DNA, the CDR3 is TGTGCCAGCAGCGTAGGGGGACTAGCGGACCACGAGCAGTACTTC.

The chain combines TRBV4-3 with TRBJ1-2; D not resolved. CDR1 is LGHNA, CDR2 YSLEER, per germline. V was trimmed by 0 bases and J by 6 bases, leaving 11 bases between them. This CDR3 spans 14 amino acids. Here the CDR3 reads CASSQDRGIDGYTF. CDR3 DNA sequence: TGCGCCAGCAGCCAAGATCGGGGTATTGATGGCTACACCTTC.

This clonotype has only one observation. The genes are TRBV15 and TRBJ2-3, with 14 positions matching TRBD2. The CDR3 is 18 amino acids. The germline CDR1 and CDR2 sequences are LNHNV and YYDKDF (reference sequence). V shed 6 bases, J shed 1 base, and the junction held 9 bases outside the gene matches. The CDR3 nucleotides are TGTGCCACCAGAACCGGGACTAGCGGGAGAAGGGGCACAGATACGCAGTATTTT. It translates to CATRTGTSGRRGTDTQYF.

This rearrangement joins TRBV6-2 or TRBV6-3 to TRBJ2-7; D possibly corresponds to TRBD2 (5 bases). Germline CDR1 MNHEY, CDR2 SVGEGT. Trimming took 8 bases from V and 4 from J, leaving 15 bases between them. The CDR3 consists of 13 residues. This CDR3 is CASSVAPRYEQYF. Written as DNA, the CDR3 is TGTGCCAGCTCGGTAGCGCCTCGATACGAGCAGTACTTC.